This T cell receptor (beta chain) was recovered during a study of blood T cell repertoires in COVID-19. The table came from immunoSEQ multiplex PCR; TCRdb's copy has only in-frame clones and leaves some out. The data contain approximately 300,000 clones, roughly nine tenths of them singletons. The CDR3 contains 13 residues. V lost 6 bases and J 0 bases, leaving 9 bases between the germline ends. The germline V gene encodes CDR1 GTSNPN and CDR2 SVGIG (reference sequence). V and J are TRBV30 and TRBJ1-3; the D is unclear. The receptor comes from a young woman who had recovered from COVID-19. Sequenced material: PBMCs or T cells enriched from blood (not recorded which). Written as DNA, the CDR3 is TGTGCCTGTTTCTCCTACTCTGGAAACACCATATATTTT. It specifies CACFSYSGNTIYF.